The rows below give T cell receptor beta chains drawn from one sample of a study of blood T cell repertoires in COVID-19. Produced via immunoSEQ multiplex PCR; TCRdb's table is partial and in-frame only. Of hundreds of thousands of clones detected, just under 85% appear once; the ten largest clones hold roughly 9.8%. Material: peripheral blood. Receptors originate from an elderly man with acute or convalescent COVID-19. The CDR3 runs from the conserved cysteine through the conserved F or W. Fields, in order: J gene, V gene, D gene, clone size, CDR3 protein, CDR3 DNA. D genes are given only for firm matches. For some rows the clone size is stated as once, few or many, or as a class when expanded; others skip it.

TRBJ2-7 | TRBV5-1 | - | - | CASSLLGDSYEQYF | TGCGCCAGCAGCTTGCTAGGGGACTCCTACGAGCAGTACTTC
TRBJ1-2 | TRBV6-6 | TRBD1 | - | CAGRNRGKGYGYTF | TGTGCCGGCCGAAACAGGGGCAAGGGCTATGGCTACACCTTC
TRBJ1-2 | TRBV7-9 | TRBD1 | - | CASSLVSGRGPITF | TGTGCCAGCAGCTTAGTTAGTGGCAGGGGGCCTATCACCTTC
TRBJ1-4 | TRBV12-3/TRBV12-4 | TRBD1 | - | CASSFRQGEKLFF | TGTGCCAGCAGTTTTCGACAGGGTGAAAAACTGTTTTTT
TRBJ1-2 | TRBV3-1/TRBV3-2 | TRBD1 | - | CASSPLRTGGYGYTF | TGTGCCAGCAGCCCCCTAAGGACAGGGGGCTATGGCTACACCTTC
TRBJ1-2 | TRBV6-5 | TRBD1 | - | CASESLGQGVSGYTF | TGTGCCAGCGAGTCCCTCGGACAGGGGGTCTCTGGCTACACCTTC
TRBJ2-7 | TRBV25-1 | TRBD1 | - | CASSGQGPYEQYF | TGTGCCAGCAGCGGACAGGGGCCCTACGAGCAGTACTTC
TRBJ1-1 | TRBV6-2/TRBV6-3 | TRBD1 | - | CASSTDRWGTEAFF | TGTGCCAGCAGTACGGACAGGTGGGGGACTGAAGCTTTCTTT
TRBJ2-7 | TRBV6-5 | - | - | CASSYRQAPYEQYF | TGTGCCAGCTCATACAGGCAGGCTCCCTACGAGCAGTACTTC
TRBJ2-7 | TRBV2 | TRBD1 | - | CASSERGQGFYEQYF | TGTGCCAGCAGTGAAAGGGGACAGGGGTTTTACGAGCAGTACTTC
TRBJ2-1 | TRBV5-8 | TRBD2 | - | CASSPVLQLLAGVNNEQFF | TGTGCCAGCAGCCCGGTCTTACAGTTACTAGCGGGAGTAAACAATGAGCAGTTCTTC
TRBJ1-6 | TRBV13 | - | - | CASSLGRTLHF | TGTGCCAGCAGCTTAGGCAGGACCCTCCACTTT
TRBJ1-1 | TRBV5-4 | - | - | CASSFRNTEAFF | TGTGCCAGCAGCTTCAGAAACACTGAAGCTTTCTTT
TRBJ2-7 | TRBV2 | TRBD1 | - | CASRMDRNPSYEQYF | TGTGCCAGCAGGATGGACAGGAACCCCTCCTACGAGCAGTACTTC
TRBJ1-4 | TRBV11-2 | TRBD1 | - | CASSFTGTGGGTNEKLFF | TGTGCCAGCAGCTTTACCGGGACAGGGGGCGGAACTAATGAAAAACTGTTTTTT
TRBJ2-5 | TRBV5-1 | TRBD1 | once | CASLLSPGQATQYF | TGCGCCAGCCTACTAAGTCCAGGACAGGCGACCCAGTACTTC
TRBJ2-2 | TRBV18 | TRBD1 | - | CASSQRTGIAGELFF | TGTGCCAGCTCCCAAAGGACAGGGATTGCCGGGGAGCTGTTTTTT
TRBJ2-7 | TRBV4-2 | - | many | CASSQDWTVRPYEQYF | TGTGCCAGCAGCCAAGATTGGACTGTGAGACCCTACGAGCAGTACTTC
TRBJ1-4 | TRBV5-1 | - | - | CASSFRPPPGEKLFF | TGCGCCAGCAGCTTTCGTCCCCCGCCAGGTGAAAAACTGTTTTTT
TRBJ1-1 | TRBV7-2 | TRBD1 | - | CASRPQGMNTEAFF | TGTGCCAGCAGGCCACAGGGGATGAACACTGAAGCTTTCTTT
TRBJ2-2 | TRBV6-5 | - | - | CASTEGGNGGELFF | TGTGCCAGTACTGAGGGGGGGAACGGCGGGGAGCTGTTTTTT
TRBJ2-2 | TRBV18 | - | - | CASSLHRDTGELFF | TGTGCCAGCTCCCTTCACAGGGACACCGGGGAGCTGTTTTTT
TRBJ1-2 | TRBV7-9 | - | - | CASSLVNYGYTF | TGTGCCAGCAGCTTAGTAAACTATGGCTACACCTTC
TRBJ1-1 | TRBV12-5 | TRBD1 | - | CASGLATGVFENTEAFF | TGTGCTAGTGGTTTGGCCACAGGGGTCTTCGAAAACACTGAAGCTTTCTTT
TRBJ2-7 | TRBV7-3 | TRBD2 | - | CASSSLAGDTYEQYF | TGTGCCAGCAGCTCGTTAGCGGGAGACACCTACGAGCAGTACTTC
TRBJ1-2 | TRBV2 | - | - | CASRYRGRNYGYTF | TGTGCCAGCCGTTATAGGGGGAGAAACTATGGCTACACCTTC
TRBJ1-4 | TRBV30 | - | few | CAWSVFELGGEKLFF | TGTGCCTGGAGTGTATTCGAGCTGGGGGGTGAAAAACTGTTTTTT
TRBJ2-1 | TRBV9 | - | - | CASSSPGVSDEQFF | TGTGCCAGCAGCTCCCCAGGGGTCAGCGATGAGCAGTTCTTC
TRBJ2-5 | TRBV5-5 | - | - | CASSFYGETQYF | TGTGCCAGCAGCTTCTACGGGGAGACCCAGTACTTC
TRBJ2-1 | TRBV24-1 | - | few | CATSGYSGGTSYNEQFF | TGTGCCACCAGTGGGTACTCCGGGGGTACGTCCTACAATGAGCAGTTCTTC
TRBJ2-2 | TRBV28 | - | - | CASKRAANTGELFF | TGTGCCAGCAAGCGGGCGGCGAACACCGGGGAGCTGTTTTTT
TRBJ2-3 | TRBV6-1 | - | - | CASSEGQGTDTQYF | TGTGCCAGCAGTGAAGGGCAGGGCACAGATACGCAGTATTTT
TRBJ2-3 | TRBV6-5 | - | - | CASSLHSHSSTDTQYF | TGTGCCAGCAGTTTACACAGTCACTCTAGCACAGATACGCAGTATTTT
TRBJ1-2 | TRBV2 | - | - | CASTGESYGYTF | TGTGCCAGCACCGGGGAATCCTATGGCTACACCTTC
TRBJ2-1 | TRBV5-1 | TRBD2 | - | CASSLAGGGNEQFF | TGCGCCAGCAGCCTAGCGGGAGGAGGCAATGAGCAGTTCTTC
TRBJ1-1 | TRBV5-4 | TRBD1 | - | CASSYRGMNTEAFF | TGTGCCAGCAGCTACAGGGGGATGAACACTGAAGCTTTCTTT
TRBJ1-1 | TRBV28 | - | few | CASSLSLEAFF | TGTGCCAGCAGTTTATCCCTTGAAGCTTTCTTT
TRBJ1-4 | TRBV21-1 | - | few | CASSPGGGGNEKLFF | TGTGCCAGCAGCCCCGGTGGAGGCGGGAATGAAAAACTGTTTTTT
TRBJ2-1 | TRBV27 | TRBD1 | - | CASSSNRGSSSYNEQFF | TGTGCCAGCAGTTCCAACAGGGGTTCGAGCTCCTACAATGAGCAGTTCTTC
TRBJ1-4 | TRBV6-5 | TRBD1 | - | CASSYSHRGLGEKLFF | TGTGCCAGCAGTTACTCCCACAGGGGGTTAGGTGAAAAACTGTTTTTT
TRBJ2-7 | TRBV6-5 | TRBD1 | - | CASSRDRVPPYEQYF | TGTGCCAGCAGTCGGGACAGGGTACCCCCTTACGAGCAGTACTTC
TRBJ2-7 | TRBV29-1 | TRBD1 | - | CSVETGYLEQYF | TGCAGCGTTGAGACAGGGTACCTCGAGCAGTACTTC
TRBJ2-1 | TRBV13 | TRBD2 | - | CARSGGGPMTGEQFF | TGTGCCAGGAGCGGGGGCGGCCCTATGACTGGTGAGCAGTTCTTC
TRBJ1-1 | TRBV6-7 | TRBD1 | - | CALAPAWTQRQGDSKLNTEAFF | TGTGCCCTCGCCCCAGCTTGGACGCAGAGGCAGGGGGATTCCAAATTGAACACTGAAGCTTTCTTT
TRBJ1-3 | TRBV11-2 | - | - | CASSTSYSNGNTIYF | TGTGCCAGCAGCACGAGCTATTCTAATGGAAACACCATATATTTT
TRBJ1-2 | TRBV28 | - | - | CASSLKAHRGLPGGYTF | TGTGCCAGCAGTTTGAAGGCTCACCGGGGATTACCAGGTGGCTACACCTTC
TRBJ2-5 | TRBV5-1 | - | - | CASSRTAQETQYF | TGCGCCAGCTCCAGGACAGCCCAAGAGACCCAGTACTTC
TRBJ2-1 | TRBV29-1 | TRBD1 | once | CGTANNEQFF | TGCGGGACAGCCAACAATGAGCAGTTCTTC
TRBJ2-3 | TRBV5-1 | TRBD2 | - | CASSLALAGDTQYF | TGCGCCAGCAGCTTGGCACTAGCGGGAGATACGCAGTATTTT